This T cell receptor (beta chain) derives from a study of blood T cell repertoires in COVID-19. On the study more broadly: From T cells, B-cell-depleted T cells, or PBMCs came the material, which was cDNA or gDNA.

Only in-frame clones appear in the TCRdb table, and some are missing; sequencing was by immunoSEQ multiplex PCR. Among about 60,000 clones listed, 75% to 95% were seen once. Material for sequencing was peripheral blood. The origin of this receptor is a human donor with active COVID-19. The donor label of this sample is uncertain.

The CDR3 DNA reads TGTGCCAGTAGTTCGGTACAGGGCCGACTCTCCTATAATTCACCCCTCCACTTT. Residues: CASSSVQGRLSYNSPLHF. This chain links TRBV19 with TRBJ1-6, with D maybe TRBD1 (6 bases). The length of the CDR3 is 18 residues. The V gene lost 5 bases and the J gene lost 0 bases, with 17 bases spanning the gap. The V gene's germline CDR1 is LNHDA and CDR2 SQIVND (reference sequence).